A selection of T cell receptor beta chains follows, all from one sample in a study of cytomegalovirus exposure and HLA in healthy donors. Sequencing used immunoSEQ multiplex PCR; TCRdb keeps in-frame clones, though not all of them. This sample's table has 200,000 to 250,000 clones. Sequencing input: PBMCs. These receptors originate from a girl under 10 years old in good health and CMV-seropositive. Both conserved end residues are part of each CDR3. D genes are given only for firm matches.

CDR3 protein: CASSQAVLGLAGNEQFF; CDR3 DNA: TGTGCCAGCAGCCAAGCCGTACTCGGGCTAGCGGGTAATGAGCAGTTCTTC; J gene: TRBJ2-1; V gene: TRBV4-2; D gene: TRBD2
CDR3 protein: CASSPSGGRPTGELFF; CDR3 DNA: TGCGCCAGCAGTCCCTCTGGCGGGAGGCCCACCGGGGAGCTGTTTTTT; J gene: TRBJ2-2; V gene: TRBV4-1; D gene: TRBD2
CDR3 protein: CASSSFGLAGNSPYEQYF; CDR3 DNA: TGTGCCAGCAGCTCTTTCGGGCTAGCGGGGAATTCACCGTACGAGCAGTACTTC; J gene: TRBJ2-7; V gene: TRBV11-2; D gene: TRBD2
CDR3 protein: CASSPPGGTSPREQYF; CDR3 DNA: TGCGCCAGCAGTCCACCTGGGGGGACTAGCCCTAGAGAGCAGTACTTC; J gene: TRBJ2-7; V gene: TRBV5-1; D gene: TRBD2
CDR3 protein: CASNKIELQVADGYTF; CDR3 DNA: TGTGCCAGCAACAAAATAGAGTTACAGGTGGCGGATGGCTACACCTTC; J gene: TRBJ1-2; V gene: TRBV9; D gene: NA
CDR3 protein: CSGRQGREQFF; CDR3 DNA: TGCAGCGGGAGACAGGGTCGTGAGCAGTTCTTC; J gene: TRBJ2-1; V gene: TRBV29-1; D gene: TRBD1
CDR3 protein: CASSPRTSGSYEQYF; CDR3 DNA: TGCGCCAGCAGCCCACGGACTAGCGGGAGCTACGAGCAGTACTTC; J gene: TRBJ2-7; V gene: TRBV5-1; D gene: TRBD2
CDR3 protein: CASSSSPGQAGGLDEKLFF; CDR3 DNA: TGTGCCAGCAGCTCCTCGCCTGGACAGGCCGGGGGCTTAGATGAAAAACTGTTTTTT; J gene: TRBJ1-4; V gene: TRBV27; D gene: TRBD1
CDR3 protein: CASSLDPRGEAFF; CDR3 DNA: TGTGCCAGCAGCTTGGATCCCCGGGGGGAAGCTTTCTTT; J gene: TRBJ1-1; V gene: TRBV5-4; D gene: NA
CDR3 protein: CAISLTGDEQYF; CDR3 DNA: TGTGCCATCAGCCTAACAGGGGACGAGCAGTACTTC; J gene: TRBJ2-7; V gene: TRBV10-3; D gene: TRBD1
CDR3 protein: CASSFRGRLAGGEQYF; CDR3 DNA: TGTGCCAGCAGTTTCCGAGGGAGACTAGCGGGAGGCGAGCAGTACTTC; J gene: TRBJ2-7; V gene: TRBV28; D gene: TRBD2
CDR3 protein: CASNPKGTSGENRLREAQYF; CDR3 DNA: TGTGCCAGCAACCCAAAGGGGACTAGCGGGGAAAATAGACTAAGAGAGGCCCAGTACTTC; J gene: TRBJ2-5; V gene: TRBV14; D gene: TRBD2
CDR3 protein: CASSLGLAGGGETQYF; CDR3 DNA: TGTGCTAGCAGCCTAGGACTAGCGGGAGGGGGGGAGACCCAGTACTTC; J gene: TRBJ2-5; V gene: TRBV7-7; D gene: TRBD2
CDR3 protein: CASRQSGTISSYEQYF; CDR3 DNA: TGTGCCAGCAGGCAATCCGGGACTATCAGCTCCTACGAGCAGTACTTC; J gene: TRBJ2-7; V gene: TRBV28; D gene: TRBD2
CDR3 protein: CSVAGDNEKLFF; CDR3 DNA: TGCAGCGTAGCAGGGGACAATGAAAAACTGTTTTTT; J gene: TRBJ1-4; V gene: TRBV29-1; D gene: NA
CDR3 protein: CASSRDSLNTEAFF; CDR3 DNA: TGCGCCAGCAGCAGGGACAGTCTTAACACTGAAGCTTTCTTT; J gene: TRBJ1-1; V gene: TRBV5-1; D gene: TRBD1
CDR3 protein: CSVGALGNEQFF; CDR3 DNA: TGCAGCGTTGGGGCTCTCGGCAATGAGCAGTTCTTC; J gene: TRBJ2-1; V gene: TRBV29-1; D gene: NA